The source of this T cell receptor beta chain is a study of T cell responses to AZD1222 COVID-19 vaccine. About the research overall: Second doses that came at about 4 or about 12 weeks were put together.

The study's findings and limits: None of the repertoires were sampled until the peak T cell response had passed. Spike-specific TCRs gained breadth and depth after people received two AZD1222 doses.

This CDR3 is 16 amino acids long. Trimming shortened V by 0 bases and J by 3 bases, and 16 bases separated the two germline ends. Germline CDR1 SGDLS, CDR2 YYNGEE. With respect to this clone: The antigen is unknown.

Assay: immunoSEQ multiplex PCR; the TCRdb copy retains only in-frame clones and omits some. The table lists tens of thousands of clones, approximately 91% of them singletons, with about 24% in the top ten. The TCR comes from an adult in good health. This sample comprised peripheral blood, obtained on day 0 of AZD1222 vaccination. The V gene is TRBV9, the J gene TRBJ2-7, with TRBD2 as a possible D gene (6 bases). DNA for the CDR3: TGTGCCAGCAGCGTAGCTCCGGCGGGGACCGTCTACGAGCAGTACTTC. It codes for CASSVAPAGTVYEQYF.